Listed below are T cell receptor beta chains from one sample, sequenced in a study of blood T cell repertoires in COVID-19. Sequencing was performed with immunoSEQ multiplex PCR; in TCRdb, only in-frame clones are kept and a portion is missing. The sample has a few hundred thousand clones; around 92% are singletons. Sequenced input: peripheral blood. The receptors stem from a man between 18 and 35 years old who had recovered from COVID-19. The CDR3 runs from the conserved cysteine through the conserved F or W.

J gene	V gene	CDR3 protein
TRBJ2-7	TRBV7-8	CASSAQQGFAYEQYF
TRBJ2-5	TRBV14	CASSQAEIQETQYF
TRBJ2-2	TRBV4-2	CASSQDLQERTGELFF
TRBJ1-1	TRBV6-5	CASRWTGGEAFF
TRBJ1-5	TRBV30	CAWSVQTNQPQHF
TRBJ2-7	TRBV5-1	CASSPEIVGVVHEQYF
TRBJ2-7	TRBV5-1	CASSTGTGLYEQYF
TRBJ1-3	TRBV6-5	CASSSPGSGNTIYF
TRBJ1-1	TRBV9	CASSVGGEGAEAFF
TRBJ2-1	TRBV28	CASSLYLAELPNEQFF
TRBJ2-2	TRBV2	CASSSQGYTGELFF
TRBJ1-6	TRBV27	CASSWHRSNSPLHF
TRBJ2-3	TRBV7-2	CASSRRGTDTQYF
TRBJ1-2	TRBV7-2	CASSRGGANRRRGYTF
TRBJ1-6	TRBV6-6	CASSYRGNSPLHF
TRBJ2-7	TRBV3-1/TRBV3-2	CASSPQLAYEQYF
TRBJ2-1	TRBV18	CASSQGLASNEQFF
TRBJ1-1	TRBV29-1	CSGGQGRGTEAFF
TRBJ2-7	TRBV2	CASSGGLILGYEQYF
TRBJ2-3	TRBV5-1	CASGPSSGGHTDTQYF
TRBJ2-5	TRBV3-1/TRBV3-2	CASSSGEGGSQETQYF
TRBJ1-3	TRBV3-1/TRBV3-2	CASSQDSGLTGNTIYF
TRBJ2-7	TRBV27	CASSTSGNYEQYF
TRBJ2-2	TRBV7-3	CASSPIAGAANTGELFF
TRBJ2-1	TRBV4-3	CASSQDLGGAHNEQFF
TRBJ2-7	TRBV7-9	CASSLAPGSGGNYEQYF
TRBJ2-6	TRBV3-1/TRBV3-2	CASSLRSGANVLTF
TRBJ1-1	TRBV7-9	CASSGSTEAFF
TRBJ2-7	TRBV18	CASSPGQNTLHEQYF
TRBJ1-3	TRBV2	CASSESQAHSGNTIYF
TRBJ2-7	TRBV5-1	CASRPTGLSTSYEQYF
TRBJ2-1	TRBV9	CASTEGLIGYNEQFF
TRBJ2-3	TRBV30	CAWSLSRGTDTQYF
TRBJ2-2	TRBV9	CASSVGGGRDPGELFF
TRBJ1-1	TRBV5-4	CASSLLGGGEAFF
TRBJ1-1	TRBV29-1	CSVGLTGMDTEAFF
TRBJ1-2	TRBV7-2	CASSRRGVNYGYTF
TRBJ1-2	TRBV7-2	CASSLEMTVYGYTF
TRBJ1-6	TRBV6-2/TRBV6-3	CASSYRNSPLHF
TRBJ1-6	TRBV12-3/TRBV12-4	CASSYPSSPLHF
TRBJ2-3	TRBV20-1	CSASSVSDTQYF
TRBJ2-7	TRBV10-3	CAIGTVSYEQYF
TRBJ1-2	TRBV27	CASSFTGGKYGYTF
TRBJ1-2	TRBV11-2	CASSPGERQGYGYTF
TRBJ1-5	TRBV11-2	CASSQGRDQPQHF
TRBJ2-7	TRBV6-1	CASSEFEPSSYEQYF
TRBJ2-7	TRBV7-2	CASSLAGSGSYEQYF
TRBJ2-1	TRBV9	CASSRLAGAPNEQFF
TRBJ2-7	TRBV6-6	CASAPGHLEEQYF
TRBJ2-7	TRBV7-9	CASSGQGATYEQYF
TRBJ2-3	TRBV20-1	CSAVGGAQYF
TRBJ1-2	TRBV7-9	CASSLAGQGGGYTF
TRBJ1-6	TRBV30	CAWSVTSYNSPLHF
TRBJ2-1	TRBV24-1	CATMAAPRVYNEQFF
TRBJ1-1	TRBV24-1	CATSEDRGNTEAFF